This T cell receptor beta chain was observed in a study of T cell changes during pregnancy in multiple sclerosis. Sequencing used immunoSEQ multiplex PCR; TCRdb keeps in-frame clones, though not all of them. The data contain around 100,000 clones, 75% to 95% of them singletons. The CDR3 consists of 16 residues. Per the germline V gene, CDR1 is LNHDA and CDR2 is SQIVND (reference sequence). V shed 1 base and J 4 bases; nucleotides not matched to a gene: 6. This TCR came from a female donor with multiple sclerosis, enrolled in a pregnancy study. The source material was peripheral blood, sampled in the second trimester of pregnancy. The genes are TRBV19 and TRBJ2-2, with TRBD2 identical over 7 bases. CDR3 sequence (DNA): TGTGCCAGTAGTATAGGTGGCGGGAGAGGCACCGGGGAGCTGTTTTTT. Translation: CASSIGGGRGTGELFF.